A single sample gave rise to the 21 T cell receptor beta chains below, sequenced in a study of blood T cells in healthy people across ages. Next came a second PCR, run for about 7 to 12 cycles, which used a sample-barcoded 5' primer along with a J-beta primer mix. A single record per CDR3 protein comes from TCRdb applying MiXCR to the 5' RACE reads. The sample yields over 1,200,000 distinct CDR3 sequences, approximately 63% seen once. The specimen was blood. These receptors came from a man younger than 35 in good health.

The chain employs TRBV20-1 and TRBJ1-5; D is perhaps TRBD1 (5 bases). Germline V gene sequence: CDR1 DFQATT, CDR2 SNEGSKA (reference sequence). With 3 bases removed from V and 6 bases from J, the gap between germline ends came to 15 bases. The CDR3 loop spans 14 amino acids. CDR3 in DNA: TGCAGTGCTAGTCGCAGGGACGGCTCTCAGCCCCAGCATTTT. Amino acids: CSASRRDGSQPQHF.

V gene TRBV6-5 combines with J gene TRBJ1-1, with D possibly TRBD1 on 6 matching bases. The CDR3 is 15 residues long. V lost 4 bases and J 3 bases, leaving 15 bases between the germline ends. The germline CDR1 and CDR2 sequences are MNHEY and SVGAGI. The CDR3 region is CASSSLPQGYTEAFF. CDR3 DNA sequence: TGTGCCAGCAGTTCACTACCACAGGGATACACTGAAGCTTTCTTT.

This clonotype has just one count. The V gene is TRBV24-1, the J gene TRBJ2-5, with 12 bases identical to TRBD2. CDR1 KGHDR and CDR2 SFDVKD come from the germline V gene. With V trimmed by 4 bases and J by 2 bases, 7 bases remained unmatched. The CDR3 totals 17 residues. The CDR3 is CATSETSGSRRQETQYF. CDR3 bases: TGTGCCACCAGTGAGACTAGCGGGAGCCGAAGACAAGAGACCCAGTACTTC.

The chain is built from TRBV25-1 and TRBJ2-3; no reliable D call. Looked up from germline, CDR1 is MGHDK and CDR2 is SYGVNS. Trimming removed 8 bases at V and 2 bases at J, with 11 bases between. The CDR3 is 13 amino acids. CDR3 amino acids: CASCSFLTDTQYF. The DNA for the CDR3 is TGTGCCAGCTGCAGCTTTCTCACAGATACGCAGTATTTT.

As concerns this clonotype: An end of the junction does not agree with germline; a read error may underlie this. The chain couples TRBV20-1 to TRBJ2-5, with TRBD2 matching over 10 bases. Germline CDR1 and CDR2: DFQATT and SNEGSKA (reference sequence). CDR3 length: 15 residues. Here the CDR3 DNA reads TGTAGTGCTAGAGTCACTAGCGGGATTGGGGAGACCCAGTACTTC. As protein: CSARVTSGIGETQYF.

The chain is built from TRBV6-2 or TRBV6-3 and TRBJ2-3; 7 positions agree with TRBD2. The CDR3 has 14 residues. Germline CDR1 reads MNHEY; CDR2 reads SVGEGT. The V gene end was trimmed by 11 bases and the J gene end by 3 bases; junction bases not matched to a gene: 11. The CDR3 region has the DNA TGTGCCTCCCGGCCGGGGGGTAGGACAGATACGCAGTATTTT. Encoded protein: CASRPGGRTDTQYF.

Concerning this clonotype: The junction shows a germline mismatch at one end, possibly a read error. The rearrangement uses TRBV6-4 and TRBJ1-2; D ambiguous. The CDR3 runs 15 residues. The germline V gene has CDR1 MRHNA and CDR2 SNTAGT. The CDR3 region is CASSDSGTPNYGHTF. As DNA, the CDR3 is TGTGCCAGCAGTGACTCAGGAACTCCTAACTATGGCCACACCTTC.

V usage is TRBV4-1 and J usage is TRBJ2-1; D ambiguous. The CDR3 totals 15 residues. Between the trimmed V and J ends, which lost 0 bases and 4 bases, there was a span of 10 bases. Germline V lookup: CDR1 MGHRA, CDR2 YSYEKL. In nucleotides, the CDR3 is TGCGCCAGCAGCCAAGAGTTAAGACCGTACAATGAGCAGTTCTTC. Protein product: CASSQELRPYNEQFF.

V gene TRBV20-1 combines with J gene TRBJ2-7; 9 bases map to TRBD1. CDR1 DFQATT and CDR2 SNEGSKA come from the germline V gene (reference sequence). The CDR3 is made up of 12 amino acids. After removal of 0 bases from V and 10 bases from J, the junction contained 4 bases not matched to a gene. The CDR3 DNA follows: TGCAGTGCTAGAGAGGACAGGGGATCCCAGTACTTC. Protein product: CSAREDRGSQYF.

The DNA of the CDR3 is TGCAGTGCTAGAATCCCTCCAGATACGCAGTATTTT. Translation gives CSARIPPDTQYF. This sequence joins TRBV20-1 and TRBJ2-3; the D is unclear. The V and J ends lost 2 bases and 4 bases respectively, with 7 bases between them. The CDR3 totals 12 residues. Germline CDR1 reads DFQATT; CDR2 reads SNEGSKA (reference sequence).

This chain connects TRBV6-2 or TRBV6-3 to TRBJ2-1, with 9 bases identical to TRBD2. The J call is in doubt because the DNA end fits TRBJ2-7 better. This CDR3 is 17 amino acids long. Germline values: CDR1 MNHEY, CDR2 SVGEGT. The DNA for the CDR3 is TGTGCCAGCAGTTTCTTTGGCGGGAGGGCTCCATCCTACGAGCAGTACTTC. This encodes CASSFFGGRAPSYEQYF.

This clonotype was picked up one time. The CDR3 nucleotides read TGTGCCAGCAGCCAACAGTCTACCCCCTACAATGAGCAGTTCTTC. Protein: CASSQQSTPYNEQFF. The chain couples TRBV14 to TRBJ2-1; no reliable D call. Trimming removed 2 bases at V and 2 bases at J, with 10 bases between. This CDR3 is built from 15 residues. CDR1 and CDR2 (germline): SGHDN, FVKESK.

This chain connects TRBV6-1 to TRBJ1-1; no reliable D call. Trimming removed 5 bases from V and 6 bases from J, with 13 bases in between. The germline gives CDR1 MNHNS, CDR2 SASEGT. This CDR3 region has 13 residues. As DNA, the CDR3 is TGTGCCAGCAGTAGGATGCGTTTGCCTGAAGCTTTCTTT. Translation gives CASSRMRLPEAFF.

This chain connects TRBV19 to TRBJ2-7; TRBD2 agrees at 9 bases. The germline V gene encodes CDR1 LNHDA and CDR2 SQIVND (reference sequence). The junction had 11 bases not matched to a gene; V was cut back by 7 bases and J by 10 bases. The CDR3 is made up of 13 amino acids. CDR3: CASKGTSGPIQYF. The CDR3 DNA reads TGTGCCAGTAAGGGAACTAGCGGGCCGATTCAGTACTTC.

To note about this clonotype: The junction differs from germline at one of its ends, possibly a read error. The chain employs TRBV20-1 and TRBJ1-2; no clear D gene. The CDR3 has 16 amino acids. Looked up from germline, CDR1 is DFQATT and CDR2 is SNEGSKA (reference sequence). As DNA, the CDR3 is TGCAGTGCTAGAGATCGTCACTTGGGCCAGAACTATGTCTACACCTTC. Protein: CSARDRHLGQNYVYTF.

This chain joins TRBV12-3 or TRBV12-4 and TRBJ1-3, with TRBD1 matching 7 bases. Germline trimming cut 7 bases from V and 4 bases from J; bases unmatched to any gene: 10. This CDR3 has 15 amino acids. CDR3 amino acids: CASTPFGTVGNTIYF. The CDR3 nucleotides are TGTGCCAGCACCCCTTTCGGGACAGTCGGAAACACCATATATTTT.

This clonotype showed up just a few times. The rearrangement links TRBV28 to TRBJ2-7; TRBD2 might be the D (6 bases). Trimming left V 5 bases short and J 6 bases short, with 20 bases between. Germline V gene data show CDR1 as MDHEN and CDR2 as SYDVKM. This CDR3 region has 15 residues. The CDR3 nucleotides are TGTGCCAGCAGTGTCTCCGGGGGACTGTCTGTCGAGCAGTACTTC. It yields the protein CASSVSGGLSVEQYF.

This clonotype was seen a few times. J is TRBJ2-7 and V is TRBV5-1; no definite D call. This CDR3 has 13 residues. Trimming cost V 4 bases and J 0 bases, with 8 bases left between them. Germline V gene sequence: CDR1 SGHRS, CDR2 YFSETQ. The CDR3 sequence is CASSQTPSYEQYF. CDR3 sequence (DNA): TGCGCCAGCAGCCAGACTCCCTCCTACGAGCAGTACTTC.

This clonotype occurred once. This chain connects TRBV6-1 to TRBJ1-6; no reliable D call. Germline V lookup: CDR1 MNHNS, CDR2 SASEGT. This CDR3 spans 15 amino acids. V was shortened by 8 bases and J by 6 bases, with 17 bases between the two germline ends. The CDR3 DNA reads as TGTGCCAGCGCCGGCGGACGGTTGGTTAATTCACCCCTCCACTTT. Its translation: CASAGGRLVNSPLHF.

The chain carries TRBV28 and TRBJ2-4; D is perhaps TRBD2 (5 bases). The J call is uncertain, as TRBJ2-7 better fits the DNA end. The CDR3 is 16 residues long. Per the germline V gene, CDR1 is MDHEN and CDR2 is SYDVKM. This CDR3 reads CASSSIEERVTYEQYF. In DNA form, the CDR3 reads TGTGCCAGCAGTTCGATAGAGGAGAGGGTTACCTACGAGCAGTACTTC.

The DNA of the CDR3 is TGTGCCAGCAGCTTCTCTGGGCTCAATCAGCCCCAGCATTTT. Its translation is CASSFSGLNQPQHF. The chain recombines TRBV5-5 with TRBJ1-5, with D unresolved. Looked up from germline, CDR1 is SGHKS and CDR2 is YYEKEE (reference sequence). Trimming took off 2 bases at V and 3 bases at J, with 9 bases between the two ends. The CDR3 length is 14 residues.